These 19 T cell receptor beta chains were sequenced from one sample in a study of breast tumors, draining lymph nodes, adjacent tissues. One entry per CDR3 protein results from TCRdb running MiXCR on the multiplex PCR reads. Here the sample spans about 230,000 distinct CDR3 sequences, approximately 31% being singletons. Breast cancer patients provided tissue from their axillary draining lymph nodes. Sequencing used axillary lymph node tissue. These receptor sequences come from a female donor with breast cancer. Some clones in this sample may be carry-over from other donors' samples.

The CDR3 DNA follows: TGCGCCAGCAGCATGACAGGGGATGGCTACACCTTC. Protein sequence: CASSMTGDGYTF. The chain carries TRBV5-1 and TRBJ1-2; 8 nucleotides agree with TRBD1. The junction had 2 bases not matched to a gene; V was cut back by 4 bases and J by 6 bases. The CDR3 runs 12 residues. Germline lookup yields CDR1 SGHRS and CDR2 YFSETQ.

This clonotype has at least ten counts. V usage is TRBV11-2 and J usage is TRBJ1-6; D is perhaps TRBD1 (5 bases). This CDR3 spans 14 amino acids. V shed 5 bases and J shed 5 bases, with 10 bases lying between them. The V gene's germline CDR1 is SGHAT and CDR2 FQNNGV. CDR3 sequence reads: CASSRQTNNSPLHF. The DNA for the CDR3 is TGTGCCAGCAGCCGACAGACAAATAATTCACCCCTCCACTTT.

The chain carries TRBV6-2 or TRBV6-3 and TRBJ2-7; a weak D match, TRBD2 (5 bases). This CDR3 is 15 amino acids long. V was pared by 5 bases and J by 0 bases, with 14 bases between. The germline CDR1 and CDR2 sequences are MNHEY and SVGEGT. The CDR3 protein is CASSPSGTSSYEQYV. DNA of the CDR3: TGTGCCAGCAGTCCCTCCGGCACTAGCTCCTACGAGCAGTACGTC.

The rearrangement joins TRBV4-2 to TRBJ2-2; no reliable D call. Trimming took off 0 bases at V and 9 bases at J, with 11 bases between the two ends. Germline loops: CDR1 LGHNA, CDR2 YNFKEQ. The CDR3 totals 14 residues. CDR3 nucleotide sequence: TGTGCCAGCAGCCAAGATCGAGCGCGGCGGGAGCTGTTTTTT. It specifies CASSQDRARRELFF.

This clonotype appeared many times. The chain couples TRBV20-1 to TRBJ2-5; 8 positions agree with TRBD2. Looked up from germline, CDR1 is DFQATT and CDR2 is SNEGSKA (reference sequence). CDR3 length: 15 amino acids. With 5 bases clipped from V and 6 bases from J, the junction kept 14 bases outside the gene matches. CDR3 coding DNA: TGCAGTGCTGGGGGGGGAGAGCGGGAGTCAAAGACCCAGTACTTC. Amino acid sequence: CSAGGGERESKTQYF.

The rearrangement uses TRBV20-1 and TRBJ2-5; 14 bases map to TRBD2. After removal of 6 bases from V and 4 bases from J, the junction contained 7 bases not matched to a gene. This CDR3 region has 15 residues. CDR1 DFQATT and CDR2 SNEGSKA come from the germline V gene (reference sequence). CDR3 sequence: CSADGTSGSGETQYF. The CDR3 nucleotides are TGCAGTGCGGACGGGACTAGCGGGAGCGGAGAGACCCAGTACTTC.

This clonotype was detected many times. The chain uses TRBV6-6 and TRBJ2-2, with TRBD1 as a possible D gene (5 bases). Trimming shortened V by 4 bases and J by 4 bases, and 19 bases separated the two germline ends. Per germline, CDR1 MNHNY and CDR2 SVGAGI (reference sequence). This CDR3 has 17 amino acids. The CDR3 nucleotides are TGTGCCAGCAGTTCTATCTCCAGGGCAATGGCCACCGGGGAGCTGTTTTTT. Amino acids: CASSSISRAMATGELFF.

This clonotype has a count of ten or more. V and J are TRBV4-2 and TRBJ2-3, with D possibly TRBD2 on 6 matching bases. This CDR3 region has 16 residues. CDR1 and CDR2 from the germline V gene are LGHNA and YNFKEQ. V gave up 0 bases and J gave up 2 bases, with 12 bases separating them. The CDR3 loop reads CASSQDEGLHTDTQYF. As DNA, the CDR3 is TGTGCCAGCAGCCAAGATGAGGGACTTCACACAGATACGCAGTATTTT.

This clonotype occurred many times. This chain links TRBV7-2 with TRBJ2-7; the match to TRBD1 covers 7 bases. The J segment lost 5 bases and the V segment lost 6 bases, leaving 7 bases of the junction unmatched. Germline-derived CDR1 and CDR2 are SGHTA and FQGNSA. The CDR3 consists of 13 residues. DNA for the CDR3: TGTGCCAGCAGTATGACAGGGAATCACGAGCAGTACTTC. This translates into CASSMTGNHEQYF.

This clonotype was detected many times. This chain joins TRBV27 and TRBJ2-5, with 9 bases lining up with TRBD1. V lost 5 bases and J lost 4; bases outside the gene matches: 11. The CDR3 consists of 16 residues. Germline CDR1 and CDR2: MNHEY and SMNVEV (reference sequence). The chain's CDR3 is CASSPITGGFGETQYF. The CDR3 nucleotides are TGTGCCAGCAGTCCGATCACAGGGGGCTTCGGAGAGACCCAGTACTTC.

The V and J genes are TRBV6-6 and TRBJ2-4; either TRBD1 or TRBD2 may fit D (6 bases each). The CDR3 is 13 amino acids. Germline-derived CDR1 and CDR2 are MNHNY and SVGAGI (reference sequence). The V end was cut by 4 bases, the J end by 7 bases, with 11 bases between. In DNA, the CDR3 is TGTGCCAGCAGTTCAGGGGCGGGGAACATTCAGTACTTC. Amino acids: CASSSGAGNIQYF.

With regard to this clonotype: One end of the junction does not line up with germline, which may come from a read error. This chain uses TRBV9 with TRBJ1-5; D remains ambiguous. Germline loops: CDR1 SGDLS, CDR2 YYNGEE. The CDR3 has 12 residues. The CDR3 nucleotides are TGTGCCAGCAGCGTAGATTGGCTCAGTGAGCAGTTT. This gives the protein CASSVDWLSEQF.

As concerns this clonotype: At one boundary the junction diverges from the germline segment, which might be a read error. The genes are TRBV20-1 and TRBJ2-5, with D perhaps TRBD1 or TRBD2 (5 bases each). The CDR3 runs 14 residues. Germline V gene data show CDR1 as DFQATT and CDR2 as SNEGSKA (reference sequence). The CDR3 is CSAALTGPQATRYF. CDR3 coding DNA: TGCAGTGCTGCTCTGACGGGACCCCAAGCGACCCGGTACTTC.

This clonotype came up many times. The gene calls are TRBV20-1 and TRBJ2-1; 11 positions agree with TRBD2. The length of the CDR3 is 15 residues. With V trimmed by 0 bases and J by 8 bases, 6 bases remained unmatched. Per germline, CDR1 DFQATT and CDR2 SNEGSKA (reference sequence). The DNA of the CDR3 is TGCAGTGCTAGAGATCGACTAGCGGGGAAACATGAGCAGTTCTTC. Protein: CSARDRLAGKHEQFF.

The genes are TRBV20-1 and TRBJ2-3; 13 nucleotides agree with TRBD2. Losses at the gene ends were 4 bases for V and 2 bases for J; bases not matched to a gene: 6. The germline V gene encodes CDR1 DFQATT and CDR2 SNEGSKA (reference sequence). The CDR3 has 16 residues. CDR3: CSAIGLAGDDTDTQYF. CDR3 DNA: TGCAGTGCTATCGGACTAGCGGGAGACGACACAGATACGCAGTATTTT.

This clonotype was picked up many times. The chain carries TRBV30 and TRBJ2-5, with 9 nucleotides matching TRBD2. The CDR3 is 14 residues long. Germline V gene sequence: CDR1 GTSNPN, CDR2 SVGIG (reference sequence). The CDR3 DNA is TGTCCCGGGCTGCGGGAGGGCCGCCTGGAGACCCAGTACTTC. Protein product: CPGLREGRLETQYF.

This chain links TRBV25-1 with TRBJ2-1; no reliable D call. Trimming cost V 7 bases and J 1 base, with 17 bases left between them. Germline V gene sequence: CDR1 MGHDK, CDR2 SYGVNS. The CDR3 sequence is 16 residues long. The CDR3 reads CASTATSQLSYNEQFF. The CDR3 nucleotides read TGTGCCAGCACGGCAACCTCCCAACTTTCCTACAATGAGCAGTTCTTC.

This clonotype came up many times. The genes are TRBV20-1 and TRBJ2-1; 7 nucleotides match TRBD2. V lost 3 bases and J lost 4; bases outside the gene matches: 6. The CDR3 is made up of 14 amino acids. Germline values: CDR1 DFQATT, CDR2 SNEGSKA (reference sequence). The CDR3 bases are TGCAGTGCTAGCACGGGAGGTTTGTACAATGAGCAGTTCTTC. Amino acids: CSASTGGLYNEQFF.

Concerning this clonotype itself: It is likely a read error, because the conserved phenylalanine at the end of the CDR3 is missing. The chain carries TRBV10-3 and TRBJ1-2, with D maybe TRBD1 (5 bases). V was cut by 10 bases and J by 6 bases, with 9 bases left in between. Germline values: CDR1 ENHRY, CDR2 SYGVKD. The CDR3 is 10 residues long. The DNA for the CDR3 is TGTGCCAGCAGGGAAAATGGCTACACCCTC. It encodes CASRENGYTL.